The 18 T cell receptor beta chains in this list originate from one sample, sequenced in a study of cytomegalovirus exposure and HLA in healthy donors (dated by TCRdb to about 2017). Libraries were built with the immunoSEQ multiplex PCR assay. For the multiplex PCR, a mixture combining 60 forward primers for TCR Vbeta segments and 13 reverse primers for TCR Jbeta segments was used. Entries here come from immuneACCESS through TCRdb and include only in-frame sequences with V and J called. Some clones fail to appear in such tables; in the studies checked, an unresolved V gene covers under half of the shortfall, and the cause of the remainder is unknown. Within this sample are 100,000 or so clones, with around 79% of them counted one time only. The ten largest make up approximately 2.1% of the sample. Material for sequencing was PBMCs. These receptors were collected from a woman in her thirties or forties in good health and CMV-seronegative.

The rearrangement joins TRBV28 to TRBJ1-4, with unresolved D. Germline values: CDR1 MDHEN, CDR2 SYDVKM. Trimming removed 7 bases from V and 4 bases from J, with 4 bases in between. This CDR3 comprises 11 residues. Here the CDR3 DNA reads TGTGCCAGCACCCTTAATGAAAAACTGTTTTTT. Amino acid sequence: CASTLNEKLFF. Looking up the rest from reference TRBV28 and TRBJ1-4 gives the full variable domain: DVKVTQSSRYLVKRTGEKVFLECVQDMDHENMFWYRQDPGLGLRLIYFSYDVKMKEKGDIPEGYSVSREKKERFSLILESASTNQTSMYLCASTLNEKLFFGSGTQLSVL.

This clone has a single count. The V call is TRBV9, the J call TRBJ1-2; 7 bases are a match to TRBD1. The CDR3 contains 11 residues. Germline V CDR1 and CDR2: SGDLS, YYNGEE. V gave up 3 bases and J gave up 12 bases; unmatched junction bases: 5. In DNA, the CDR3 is TGTGCCAGCAGCGGACAGGGTACTCACACCTTC. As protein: CASSGQGTHTF.

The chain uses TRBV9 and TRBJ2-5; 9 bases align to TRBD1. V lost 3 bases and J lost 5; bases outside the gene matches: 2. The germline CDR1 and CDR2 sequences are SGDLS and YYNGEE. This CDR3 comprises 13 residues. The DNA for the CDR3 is TGTGCCAGCAGCGCAGGACAGGGGGAGACCCAGTACTTC. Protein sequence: CASSAGQGETQYF. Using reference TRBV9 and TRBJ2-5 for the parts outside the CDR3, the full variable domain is DSGVTQTPKHLITATGQRVTLRCSPRSGDLSVYWYQQSLDQGLQFLIQYYNGEERAKGNILERFSAQQFPDLHSELNLSSLELGDSALYFCASSAGQGETQYFGPGTRLLVL.

CDR3: CSVGDSSGSTEAFF. Written as DNA, the CDR3 is TGCAGCGTTGGGGACAGTTCTGGATCCACTGAAGCTTTCTTT. The rearrangement joins TRBV29-1 to TRBJ1-1, with 7 bases matching TRBD1. The CDR3 is made up of 14 amino acids. Germline assignment: CDR1 SQVTM and CDR2 ANQGSEA. Trimming took 4 bases from V and 4 from J; bases not matched to a gene: 9.

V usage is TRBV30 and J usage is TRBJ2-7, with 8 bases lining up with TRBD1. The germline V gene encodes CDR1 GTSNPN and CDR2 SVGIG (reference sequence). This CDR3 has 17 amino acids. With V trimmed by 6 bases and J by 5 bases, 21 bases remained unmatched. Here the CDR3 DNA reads TGTGCCTGCCAAATCGGCCTTCAACAGGGGGTACTGAACGAGCAGTACTTC. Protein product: CACQIGLQQGVLNEQYF. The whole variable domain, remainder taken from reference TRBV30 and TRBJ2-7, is SQTIHQWPATLVQPVGSPLSLECTVEGTSNPNLYWYRQAAGRGLQLLFYSVGIGQISSEVPQNLSASRPQDRQFILSSKKLLLSDSGFYLCACQIGLQQGVLNEQYFGPGTRLTVT.

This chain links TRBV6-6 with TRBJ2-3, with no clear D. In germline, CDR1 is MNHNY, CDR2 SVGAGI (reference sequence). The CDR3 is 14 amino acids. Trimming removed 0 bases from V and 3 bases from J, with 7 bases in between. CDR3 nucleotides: TGTGCCAGCAGTTACTCGGCTGCTACAGATACGCAGTATTTT. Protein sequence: CASSYSAATDTQYF.

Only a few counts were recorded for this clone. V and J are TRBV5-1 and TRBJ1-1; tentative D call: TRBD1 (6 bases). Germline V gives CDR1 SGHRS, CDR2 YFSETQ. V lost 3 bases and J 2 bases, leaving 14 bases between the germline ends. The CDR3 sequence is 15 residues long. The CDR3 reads CASSSLDRTNTEAFF. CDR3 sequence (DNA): TGCGCCAGCAGCTCTCTGGACAGAACAAACACTGAAGCTTTCTTT.

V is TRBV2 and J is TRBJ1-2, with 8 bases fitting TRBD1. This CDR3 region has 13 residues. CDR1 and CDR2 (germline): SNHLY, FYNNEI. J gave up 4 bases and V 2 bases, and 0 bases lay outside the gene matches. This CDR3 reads CASSEQGAYGYTF. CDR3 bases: TGTGCCAGCAGTGAACAGGGGGCCTATGGCTACACCTTC.

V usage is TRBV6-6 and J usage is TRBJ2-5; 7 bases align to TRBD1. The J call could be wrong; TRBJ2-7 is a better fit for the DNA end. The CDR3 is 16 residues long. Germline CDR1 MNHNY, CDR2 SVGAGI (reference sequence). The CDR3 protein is CASSYGDRASSYEQYF. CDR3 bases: TGTGCCAGCAGTTACGGTGACAGGGCGAGCTCCTACGAGCAGTACTTC.

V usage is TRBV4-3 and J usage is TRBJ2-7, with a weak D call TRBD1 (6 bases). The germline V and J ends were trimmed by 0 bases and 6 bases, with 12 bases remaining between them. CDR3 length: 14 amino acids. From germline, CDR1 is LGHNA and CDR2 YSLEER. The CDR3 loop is CASSQETGRGEQYF. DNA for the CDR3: TGCGCCAGCAGCCAAGAAACAGGCAGGGGCGAGCAGTACTTC.

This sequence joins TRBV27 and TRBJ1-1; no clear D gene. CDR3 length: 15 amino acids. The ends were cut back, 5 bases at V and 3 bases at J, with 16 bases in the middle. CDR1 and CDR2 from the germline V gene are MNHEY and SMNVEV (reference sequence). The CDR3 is CASSPKPQRDTEAFF. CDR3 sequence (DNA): TGTGCCAGCAGTCCGAAACCCCAACGGGACACTGAAGCTTTCTTT.

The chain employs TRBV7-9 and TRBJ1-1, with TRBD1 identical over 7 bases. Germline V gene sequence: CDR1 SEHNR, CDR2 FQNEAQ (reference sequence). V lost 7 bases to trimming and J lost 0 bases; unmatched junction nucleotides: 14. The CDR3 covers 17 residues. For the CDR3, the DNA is TGTGCCAGCACCCTTACAGGGGCCGCCTTAATGAACACTGAAGCTTTCTTT. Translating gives CASTLTGAALMNTEAFF.

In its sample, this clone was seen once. The CDR3 sequence is CASSSQGPNTGELFF. CDR3 coding DNA: TGTGCCAGCAGCTCACAGGGGCCGAACACCGGGGAGCTGTTTTTT. The rearrangement links TRBV7-9 to TRBJ2-2; TRBD1 agrees at 7 bases. The CDR3 consists of 15 residues. With 4 bases clipped from V and 0 bases from J, the junction kept 2 bases outside the gene matches. Germline loops: CDR1 SEHNR, CDR2 FQNEAQ (reference sequence).

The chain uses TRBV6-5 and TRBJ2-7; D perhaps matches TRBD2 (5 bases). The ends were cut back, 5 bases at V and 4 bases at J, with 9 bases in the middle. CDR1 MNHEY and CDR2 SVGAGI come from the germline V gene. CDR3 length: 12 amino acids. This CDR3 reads CASSPGWYEQYF. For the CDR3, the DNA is TGTGCCAGCAGTCCGGGATGGTACGAGCAGTACTTC.

As DNA, the CDR3 is TGTGCCAGCAGCTTAGTCGTACAGCCCAGCTATGGCTACACCTTC. It yields the protein CASSLVVQPSYGYTF. The chain couples TRBV7-9 to TRBJ1-2; D is unresolved. Trimming stripped 1 base from V and 4 bases from J, with 13 bases between. Germline-derived CDR1 and CDR2 are SEHNR and FQNEAQ (reference sequence). The CDR3 runs to 15 residues.

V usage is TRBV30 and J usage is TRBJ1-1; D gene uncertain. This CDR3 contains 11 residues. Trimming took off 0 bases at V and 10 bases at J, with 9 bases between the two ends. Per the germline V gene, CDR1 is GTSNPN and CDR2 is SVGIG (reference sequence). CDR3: CAWSVPPGAFF. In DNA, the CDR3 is TGTGCCTGGAGTGTACCGCCAGGAGCTTTCTTT.

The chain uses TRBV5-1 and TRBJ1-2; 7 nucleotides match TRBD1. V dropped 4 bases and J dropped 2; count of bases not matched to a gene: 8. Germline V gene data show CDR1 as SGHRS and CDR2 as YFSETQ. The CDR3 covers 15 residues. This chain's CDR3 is CASSPGQTTNYGYTF. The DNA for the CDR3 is TGCGCCAGCAGCCCGGGACAGACTACGAACTATGGCTACACCTTC.

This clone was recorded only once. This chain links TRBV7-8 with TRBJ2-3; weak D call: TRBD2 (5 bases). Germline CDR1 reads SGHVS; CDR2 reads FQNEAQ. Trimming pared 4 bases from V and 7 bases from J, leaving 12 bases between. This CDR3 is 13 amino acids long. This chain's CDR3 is CASSSGLSYTQYF. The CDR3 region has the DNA TGTGCCAGCAGCTCCGGACTCTCCTATACGCAGTATTTT. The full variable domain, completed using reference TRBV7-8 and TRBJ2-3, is GAGVSQSPRYKVAKRGQDVALRCDPISGHVSLFWYQQALGQGPEFLTYFQNEAQLDKSGLPSDRFFAERPEGSVSTLKIQRTQQEDSAVYLCASSSGLSYTQYFGPGTRLTVL.